This T cell receptor beta chain comes out of a study of monozygotic twins with inflammatory bowel disease. Study outcomes and limitations: Discrimination among different T cell subtypes was not achievable.

For this clonotype: Antigen unknown.

This CDR3 has 15 residues. In germline, CDR1 is SGHRS, CDR2 YFSETQ. Researchers generated cDNA in eight separate reactions per sample. For both chains, the TCRalpha and TCRbeta cDNA went through two nested PCRs of approximately 16 and 9 cycles. From the 5' RACE reads, TCRdb lists one entry per CDR3 protein and no DNA. This table holds fewer than 550,000 distinct CDR3 sequences. The TCR sequence derives from a human donor with ulcerative colitis or Crohn's disease, or a healthy co-twin of an affected twin (not recorded which). Sequenced input: blood. This chain uses TRBV5-1 with TRBJ2-2; TCRdb's D call of TRBD2 is untestable without DNA. Here the CDR3 reads CASSLVGAPTGELFF.